This T cell receptor (beta chain) originates from a study of blood T cell repertoires in COVID-19. The overall study: From T cells, B-cell-depleted T cells, or PBMCs came the material, which was cDNA or gDNA.

In its sample, this clone was seen a few times. V lost 2 bases, J lost 4 bases, and 3 bases lay in between. There are 13 residues in the CDR3. Germline CDR1 and CDR2: LNHDA and SQIVND (reference sequence). Sequenced by immunoSEQ multiplex PCR; TCRdb stores in-frame clones only, minus some. The table includes 45,000 to 65,000 clones, around 90% detected once. The sequenced material came from peripheral blood. The sequence came from a human donor in a cohort sampled during active COVID-19. The V call is TRBV19, the J call TRBJ1-6, with D unclear. The CDR3 sequence: CASSIQYNSPLHF. CDR3 nucleotides: TGTGCCAGTAGTATACAGTATAATTCACCCCTCCACTTT.